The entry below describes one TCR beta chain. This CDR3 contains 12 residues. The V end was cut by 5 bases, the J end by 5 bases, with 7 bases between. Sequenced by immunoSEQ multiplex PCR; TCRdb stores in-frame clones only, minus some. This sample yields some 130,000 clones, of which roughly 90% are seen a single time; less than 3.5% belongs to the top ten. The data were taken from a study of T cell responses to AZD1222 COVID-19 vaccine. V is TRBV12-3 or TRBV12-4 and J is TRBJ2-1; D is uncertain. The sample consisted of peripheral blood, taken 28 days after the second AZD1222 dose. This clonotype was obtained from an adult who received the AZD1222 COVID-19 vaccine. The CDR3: CASSRHNNEQFF. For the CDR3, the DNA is TGTGCCAGCAGTCGACATAACAATGAGCAGTTCTTC.